These 21 T cell receptor beta chains originate from one sample sequenced in a study of cytomegalovirus exposure and HLA in healthy donors. The PCR made use of 60 Vbeta and 13 Jbeta primers. Using immunoSEQ multiplex PCR, the repertoire was profiled, and TCRdb retains in-frame clones only, with some absent. The profile shows 110,000 to 150,000 clones, about 80% of them singletons. The sequencing sample was made of PBMCs. The receptor set was obtained from a man younger than 35 in good health and CMV-seronegative.

This clone was counted a few times. This chain connects TRBV7-9 to TRBJ2-1; possibly TRBD2 for D (5 bases). The V gene's germline CDR1 is SEHNR and CDR2 FQNEAQ (reference sequence). The CDR3 is 13 residues long. With 5 bases removed from V and 6 bases from J, the gap between germline ends came to 11 bases. Here the CDR3 reads CASSQSLVNEQFF. The CDR3 DNA is TGTGCCAGCAGCCAATCACTAGTCAATGAGCAGTTCTTC.

The rearrangement links TRBV9 to TRBJ1-2; a weak D match, TRBD1 (5 bases). Looked up from germline, CDR1 is SGDLS and CDR2 is YYNGEE. Trimming took 2 bases from V and 2 from J, leaving 10 bases between them. This CDR3 region has 14 residues. The CDR3 DNA follows: TGTGCCAGCAGCGTCGGGGGACTGAACTATGGCTACACCTTC. Encoded protein: CASSVGGLNYGYTF.

This chain joins TRBV5-1 and TRBJ2-7; TRBD1 matches 8 bases. This CDR3 spans 14 amino acids. After removal of 3 bases from V and 6 bases from J, the junction contained 8 bases not matched to a gene. In germline, CDR1 is SGHRS, CDR2 YFSETQ. CDR3 sequence reads: CASSSDRGNGEQYF. CDR3 DNA sequence: TGCGCCAGCAGCTCCGACAGGGGTAACGGCGAGCAGTACTTC. The whole variable domain, filled in from reference TRBV5-1 and TRBJ2-7, reads KAGVTQTPRYLIKTRGQQVTLSCSPISGHRSVSWYQQTPGQGLQFLFEYFSETQRNKGNFPGRFSGRQFSNSRSEMNVSTLELGDSALYLCASSSDRGNGEQYFGPGTRLTVT.

This sequence joins TRBV4-1 and TRBJ1-3; D might be TRBD1 (5 bases). The germline gives CDR1 MGHRA, CDR2 YSYEKL. V lost 4 bases and J lost 2, with 18 bases in between. The CDR3 length is 17 residues. The CDR3 DNA is TGCGCCAGCAGCCCGCTCGGCCCCAGGGTTACTGGAAACACCATATATTTT. This sequence encodes CASSPLGPRVTGNTIYF.

This chain joins TRBV6-6 and TRBJ1-5, with D tentatively TRBD1 (5 bases). V lost 3 bases and J lost 4, with 7 bases in between. The CDR3 covers 13 residues. From germline, CDR1 is MNHNY and CDR2 SVGAGI (reference sequence). The CDR3 nucleotides read TGTGCCAGCAGTTATGGGGCAAATCAGCCCCAGCATTTT. This gives the protein CASSYGANQPQHF.

Here the CDR3 reads CASSSQGAETEAFF. In DNA, the CDR3 is TGTGCCAGCAGCTCCCAGGGGGCGGAGACTGAAGCTTTCTTT. V and J are TRBV7-3 and TRBJ1-1; TRBD1 aligns across 8 bases. J was trimmed by 5 bases and V by 4 bases; bases with no gene match: 6. Germline assignment: CDR1 SGHTA and CDR2 FQGTGA. The CDR3 has 14 amino acids. The full variable domain, in which reference TRBV7-3 and TRBJ1-1 provide the parts outside the CDR3, is GAGVSQTPSNKVTEKGKYVELRCDPISGHTALYWYRQSLGQGPEFLIYFQGTGAADDSGLPNDRFFAVRPEGSVSTLKIQRTERGDSAVYLCASSSQGAETEAFFGQGTRLTVV.

This clone was counted between two and nine times. The gene calls are TRBV10-3 and TRBJ2-2, with 14 bases that match TRBD2. J lost 3 bases, V lost 10 bases, and 4 bases had no gene match. The CDR3 covers 15 residues. Germline V lookup: CDR1 ENHRY, CDR2 SYGVKD. CDR3 bases: TGTGCCACGGGGACTAGCGGGGGACACACCGGGGAGCTGTTTTTT. This encodes CATGTSGGHTGELFF.

This chain connects TRBV5-4 to TRBJ1-4; D is ambiguous. Looked up from germline, CDR1 is SGHNT and CDR2 is YYREEE (reference sequence). CDR3 size: 14 residues. V was clipped by 0 bases and J by 4 bases, with 7 bases between them. CDR3 amino acids: CASSLGHLNEKLFF. Here the CDR3 DNA reads TGTGCCAGCAGCTTGGGGCACCTTAATGAAAAACTGTTTTTT.

The chain is built from TRBV9 and TRBJ1-1; 8 nucleotides match TRBD1. In germline, CDR1 is SGDLS, CDR2 YYNGEE. Losses at the gene ends were 3 bases for V and 4 bases for J; bases not matched to a gene: 11. The CDR3 runs to 16 residues. The CDR3 loop is CASSAEMTGAGTEAFF. CDR3 nucleotide sequence: TGTGCCAGCAGCGCAGAGATGACAGGGGCCGGCACTGAAGCTTTCTTT.

V is TRBV4-1 and J is TRBJ1-1; perhaps TRBD1 as D (6 bases). This CDR3 contains 15 residues. In germline, CDR1 is MGHRA, CDR2 YSYEKL. With 3 bases removed from V and 8 bases from J, the gap between germline ends came to 19 bases. The CDR3 region has the DNA TGCGCCAGCAGCCAGGTACAGGGAAGAAGGGGGGAAGCTTTCTTT. Its translation: CASSQVQGRRGEAFF.

The sample holds a few counts of this clone. This rearrangement joins TRBV18 to TRBJ2-5, with TRBD2 as a possible D gene (6 bases). Trimming cost V 6 bases and J 2 bases, with 7 bases left between them. Germline CDR1 KGHSH, CDR2 LQKENI. The CDR3 contains 12 residues. This chain's CDR3 is CASSRGQETQYF. DNA for the CDR3: TGTGCCAGCTCTCGGGGGCAAGAGACCCAGTACTTC.

This clone has more than one count but fewer than ten. This chain joins TRBV5-4 and TRBJ2-7; possibly TRBD2 for D (5 bases). From germline, CDR1 is SGHNT and CDR2 YYREEE (reference sequence). The CDR3 consists of 13 residues. Trimming cost V 2 bases and J 3 bases, with 9 bases left between them. The CDR3 bases are TGTGCCAGCAGCTTCGGGAAAAGCTACGAGCAGTACTTC. Amino acid sequence: CASSFGKSYEQYF.

The rearrangement joins TRBV30 to TRBJ2-3; maybe TRBD1 (6 bases). The CDR3 covers 15 residues. V lost 7 bases and J lost 2, with 19 bases in between. The germline CDR1 and CDR2 sequences are GTSNPN and SVGIG (reference sequence). The chain's CDR3 is CAFRRGSRNTDTQYF. The CDR3 coding sequence is TGTGCCTTCCGCAGGGGCAGCCGGAACACAGATACGCAGTATTTT. Filled out from reference TRBV30 and TRBJ2-3, the complete variable domain reads SQTIHQWPATLVQPVGSPLSLECTVEGTSNPNLYWYRQAAGRGLQLLFYSVGIGQISSEVPQNLSASRPQDRQFILSSKKLLLSDSGFYLCAFRRGSRNTDTQYFGPGTRLTVL.

The V gene is TRBV10-3, the J gene TRBJ1-1; TRBD1 matches 12 bases. The ends lost 5 bases at V and 5 bases at J; junction bases unmatched: 9. The CDR3 runs 16 residues. Germline V gene sequence: CDR1 ENHRY, CDR2 SYGVKD. CDR3 region: CAISSGTGGAMTEAFF. The CDR3 nucleotides are TGTGCCATCAGTAGTGGGACAGGGGGCGCGATGACTGAAGCTTTCTTT.

The CDR3 coding sequence is TGCAGCGTTGACAGAGGCGGACTAGCGTCACAAGAGACCCAGTACTTC. Protein product: CSVDRGGLASQETQYF. The genes are TRBV29-1 and TRBJ2-5; 9 bases match TRBD2. From germline, CDR1 is SQVTM and CDR2 ANQGSEA. This CDR3 spans 16 amino acids. Unmatched junction bases numbered 10, after V lost 3 bases and J lost 2 bases.

The CDR3 region is CASSPRLAGDNEQFF. The CDR3 DNA sequence: TGTGCCAGCAGCCCCCGACTAGCGGGAGACAATGAGCAGTTCTTC. This chain connects TRBV5-4 to TRBJ2-1; 12 nucleotides match TRBD2. The germline V gene encodes CDR1 SGHNT and CDR2 YYREEE (reference sequence). V was clipped by 4 bases and J by 5 bases; unmatched bases: 4. The CDR3 is 15 residues long.

The chain recombines TRBV7-3 with TRBJ2-7; 13 nucleotides align to TRBD2. Germline loops: CDR1 SGHTA, CDR2 FQGTGA. This CDR3 has 16 amino acids. J was trimmed by 6 bases and V by 0 bases; bases with no gene match: 5. Here the CDR3 reads CASSLTPGLAGTEQYF. The CDR3 DNA follows: TGTGCCAGCAGCTTAACGCCGGGACTAGCGGGAACCGAGCAGTACTTC.

The gene calls are TRBV6-5 and TRBJ1-1, with D possibly TRBD1 on 6 matching bases. Per the germline V gene, CDR1 is MNHEY and CDR2 is SVGAGI. This CDR3 region has 15 residues. V was clipped by 2 bases and J by 7 bases, with 17 bases between them. CDR3 protein: CASSYGRGRVLEAFF. The CDR3 DNA reads as TGTGCCAGCAGTTACGGGCGGGGGCGCGTCCTTGAAGCTTTCTTT.

The chain is built from TRBV9 and TRBJ2-3; maybe TRBD2 (7 bases). V lost 4 bases, J lost 1 base, and 25 bases lay in between. Germline V gene sequence: CDR1 SGDLS, CDR2 YYNGEE. The length of the CDR3 is 19 residues. The CDR3 bases are TGTGCCAGCAGCTCCCTAGGGGGAGCGGGAATAGGCGGCACAGATACGCAGTATTTT. Translated: CASSSLGGAGIGGTDTQYF.

V is TRBV7-2 and J is TRBJ1-1, with unresolved D. V lost 2 bases and J lost 0, with 13 bases in between. The CDR3 loop spans 16 amino acids. Germline values: CDR1 SGHTA, CDR2 FQGNSA. The DNA of the CDR3 is TGTGCCAGCAGCTTATTAAACAGCCCCATGAACACTGAAGCTTTCTTT. Amino acid sequence: CASSLLNSPMNTEAFF.

This chain joins TRBV5-4 and TRBJ1-1; TRBD1 is a possible D gene (5 bases). CDR1 and CDR2 (germline): SGHNT, YYREEE (reference sequence). The V end lost 7 bases, the J end lost 1 base, and 11 bases lay between the germline ends. This CDR3 is 13 amino acids long. CDR3 nucleotides: TGTGCCAGCGGAGGGGCCCCGAACACTGAAGCTTTCTTT. Its translation is CASGGAPNTEAFF. Based on the CDR3 plus reference TRBV5-4 and TRBJ1-1, the full variable domain is ETGVTQSPTHLIKTRGQQVTLRCSSQSGHNTVSWYQQALGQGPQFIFQYYREEENGRGNFPPRFSGLQFPNYSSELNVNALELDDSALYLCASGGAPNTEAFFGQGTRLTVV.